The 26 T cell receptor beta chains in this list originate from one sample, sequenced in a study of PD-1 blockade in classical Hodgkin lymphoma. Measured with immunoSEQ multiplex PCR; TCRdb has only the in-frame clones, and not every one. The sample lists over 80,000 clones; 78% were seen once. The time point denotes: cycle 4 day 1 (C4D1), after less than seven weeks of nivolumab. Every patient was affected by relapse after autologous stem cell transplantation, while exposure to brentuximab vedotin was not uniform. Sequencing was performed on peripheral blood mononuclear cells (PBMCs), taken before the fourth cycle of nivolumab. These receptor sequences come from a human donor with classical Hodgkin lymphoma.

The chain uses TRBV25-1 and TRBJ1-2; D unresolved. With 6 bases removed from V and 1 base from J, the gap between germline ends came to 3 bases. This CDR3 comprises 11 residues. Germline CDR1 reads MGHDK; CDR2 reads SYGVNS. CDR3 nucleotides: TGTGCCAGCAGCCGTAACTATGGCTACACCTTC. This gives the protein CASSRNYGYTF.

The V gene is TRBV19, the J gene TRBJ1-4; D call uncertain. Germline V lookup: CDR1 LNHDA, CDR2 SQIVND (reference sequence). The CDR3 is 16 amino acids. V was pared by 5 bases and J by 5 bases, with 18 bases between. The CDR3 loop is CASSPLLEAANEKLFF. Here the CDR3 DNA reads TGTGCCAGTAGTCCCCTCTTGGAGGCCGCGAATGAAAAACTGTTTTTT.

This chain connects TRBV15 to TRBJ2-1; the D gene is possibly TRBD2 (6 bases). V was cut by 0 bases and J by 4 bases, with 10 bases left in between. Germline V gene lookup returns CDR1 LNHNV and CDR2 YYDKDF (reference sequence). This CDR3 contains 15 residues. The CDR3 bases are TGTGCCACCAGCAGAGATCGGGAGCGGTACAATGAGCAGTTCTTC. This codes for CATSRDRERYNEQFF.

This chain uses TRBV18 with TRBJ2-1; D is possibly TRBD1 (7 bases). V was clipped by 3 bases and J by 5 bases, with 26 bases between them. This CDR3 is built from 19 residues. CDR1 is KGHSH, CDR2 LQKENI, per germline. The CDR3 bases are TGTGCCAGCTCACCCACAAAGGGTCCCAGGGGGGCTTGGGACAATGAGCAGTTCTTC. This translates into CASSPTKGPRGAWDNEQFF. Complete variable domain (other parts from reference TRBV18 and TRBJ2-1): NAGVMQNPRHLVRRRGQEARLRCSPMKGHSHVYWYRQLPEEGLKFMVYLQKENIIDESGMPKERFSAEFPKEGPSILRIQQVVRGDSAAYFCASSPTKGPRGAWDNEQFFGPGTRLTVL.

The CDR3 sequence is CASSLYPDGSNQPQHF. The CDR3 region has the DNA TGTGCCAGCAGTTTATACCCGGACGGGAGCAATCAGCCCCAGCATTTT. This rearrangement joins TRBV27 to TRBJ1-5; no firm D call. This CDR3 spans 16 amino acids. Deletions cut 1 base from V and 1 base from J, with 11 bases between. Germline CDR1 MNHEY, CDR2 SMNVEV (reference sequence).

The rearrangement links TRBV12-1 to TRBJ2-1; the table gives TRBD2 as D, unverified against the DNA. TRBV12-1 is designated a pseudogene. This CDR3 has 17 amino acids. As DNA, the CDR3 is TGTGCCAGCAGCCTTCGGACTAGCGGGAAATCCTACAATGAGCAGTTCTTC. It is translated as CASSLRTSGKSYNEQFF.

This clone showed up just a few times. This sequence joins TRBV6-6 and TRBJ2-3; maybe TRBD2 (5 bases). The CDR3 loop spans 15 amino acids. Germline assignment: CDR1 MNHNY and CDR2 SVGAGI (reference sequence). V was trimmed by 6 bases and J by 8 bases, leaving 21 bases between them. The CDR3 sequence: CASSPPGKSTGTQYF. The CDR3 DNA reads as TGTGCCAGCAGCCCCCCGGGAAAAAGTACGGGTACGCAGTATTTT.

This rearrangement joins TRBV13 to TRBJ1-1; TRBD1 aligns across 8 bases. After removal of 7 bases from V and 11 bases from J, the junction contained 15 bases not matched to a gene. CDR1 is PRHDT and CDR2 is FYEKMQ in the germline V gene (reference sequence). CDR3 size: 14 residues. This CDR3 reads CASNAPGGRGRAFF. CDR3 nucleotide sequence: TGTGCCAGCAACGCCCCAGGGGGCAGGGGGAGGGCTTTCTTT.

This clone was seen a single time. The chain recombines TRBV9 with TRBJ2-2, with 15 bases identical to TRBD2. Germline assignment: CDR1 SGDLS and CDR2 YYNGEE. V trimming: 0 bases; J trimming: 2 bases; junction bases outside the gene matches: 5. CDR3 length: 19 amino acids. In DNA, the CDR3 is TGTGCCAGCAGCGTAGTCGGACTAGCGGGGGGGCCCAACACCGGGGAGCTGTTTTTT. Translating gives CASSVVGLAGGPNTGELFF.

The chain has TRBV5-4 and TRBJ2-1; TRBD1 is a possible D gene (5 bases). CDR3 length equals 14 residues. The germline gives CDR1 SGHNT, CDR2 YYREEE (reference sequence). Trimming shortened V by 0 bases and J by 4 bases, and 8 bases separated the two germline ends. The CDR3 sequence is CASSLVGDYNEQFF. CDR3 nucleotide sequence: TGTGCCAGCAGCTTGGTAGGGGATTACAATGAGCAGTTCTTC.

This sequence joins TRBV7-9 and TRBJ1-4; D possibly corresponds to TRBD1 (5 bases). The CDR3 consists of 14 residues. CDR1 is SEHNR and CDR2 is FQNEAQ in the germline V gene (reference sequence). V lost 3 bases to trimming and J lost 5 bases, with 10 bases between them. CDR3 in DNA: TGTGCCAGCAGCTTCAGGGTGAACAATGAAAAACTGTTTTTT. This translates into CASSFRVNNEKLFF.

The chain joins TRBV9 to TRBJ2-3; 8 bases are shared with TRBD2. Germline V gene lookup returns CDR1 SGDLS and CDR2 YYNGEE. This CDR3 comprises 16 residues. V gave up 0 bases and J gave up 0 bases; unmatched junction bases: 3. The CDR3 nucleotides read TGTGCCAGCAGCGTAGCCGGGGGGGATAGCACAGATACGCAGTATTTT. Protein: CASSVAGGDSTDTQYF.

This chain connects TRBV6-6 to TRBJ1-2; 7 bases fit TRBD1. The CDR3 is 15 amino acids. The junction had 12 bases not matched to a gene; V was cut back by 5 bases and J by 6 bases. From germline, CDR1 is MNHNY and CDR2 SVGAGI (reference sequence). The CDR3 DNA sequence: TGTGCCAGCAGTGCTGGACAGGAAGGCTCCAATGGCTACACCTTC. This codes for CASSAGQEGSNGYTF.

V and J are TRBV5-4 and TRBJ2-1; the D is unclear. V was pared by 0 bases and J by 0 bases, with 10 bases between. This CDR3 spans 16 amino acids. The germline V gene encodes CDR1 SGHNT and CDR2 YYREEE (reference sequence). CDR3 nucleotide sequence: TGTGCCAGCAGCTTGGAGGTCAGACCCTCCTACAATGAGCAGTTCTTC. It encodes CASSLEVRPSYNEQFF.

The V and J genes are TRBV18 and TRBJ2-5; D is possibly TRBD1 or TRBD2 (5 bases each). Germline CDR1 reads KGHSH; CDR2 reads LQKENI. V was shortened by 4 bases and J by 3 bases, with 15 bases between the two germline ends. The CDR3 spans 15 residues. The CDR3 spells CASSLYGTPKETQYF. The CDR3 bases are TGTGCCAGCTCACTTTACGGGACCCCCAAAGAGACCCAGTACTTC.

The CDR3 DNA sequence: TGTGCCAGCAGCTTGGTGGGGGAAGTGGGCCATGAGCAGTTCTTC. Residues: CASSLVGEVGHEQFF. The rearrangement links TRBV5-4 to TRBJ2-1; possibly TRBD1 or TRBD2 for D (5 bases each). The CDR3 has 15 residues. Germline CDR1 reads SGHNT; CDR2 reads YYREEE (reference sequence). Deletions cut 0 bases from V and 8 bases from J, with 15 bases between.

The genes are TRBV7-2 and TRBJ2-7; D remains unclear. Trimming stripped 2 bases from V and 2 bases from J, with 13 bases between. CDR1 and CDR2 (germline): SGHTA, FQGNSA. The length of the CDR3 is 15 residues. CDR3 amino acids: CASSLLLGAAYEQYF. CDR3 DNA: TGTGCCAGCAGCTTACTCCTTGGCGCCGCCTACGAGCAGTACTTC.

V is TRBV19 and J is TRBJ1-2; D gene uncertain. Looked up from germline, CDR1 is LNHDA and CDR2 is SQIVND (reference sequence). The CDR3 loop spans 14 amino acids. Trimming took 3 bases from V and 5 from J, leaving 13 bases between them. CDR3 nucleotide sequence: TGTGCCAGTAGTATCGGGCAGGAAACTTATGGCTACACCTTC. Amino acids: CASSIGQETYGYTF.

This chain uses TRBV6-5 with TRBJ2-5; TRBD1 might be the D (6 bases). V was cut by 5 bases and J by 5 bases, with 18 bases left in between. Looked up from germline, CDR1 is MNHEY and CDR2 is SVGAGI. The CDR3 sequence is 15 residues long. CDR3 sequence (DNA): TGTGCCAGCAGTACCCCGGACAGTAGCTCGGAGACCCAGTACTTC. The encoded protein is CASSTPDSSSETQYF.

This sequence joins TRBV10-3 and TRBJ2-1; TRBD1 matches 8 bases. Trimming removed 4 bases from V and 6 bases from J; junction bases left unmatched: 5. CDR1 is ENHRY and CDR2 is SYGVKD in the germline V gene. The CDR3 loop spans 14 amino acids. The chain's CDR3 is CAISGQGRINEQFF. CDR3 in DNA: TGTGCCATCAGTGGACAGGGGCGGATCAATGAGCAGTTCTTC.

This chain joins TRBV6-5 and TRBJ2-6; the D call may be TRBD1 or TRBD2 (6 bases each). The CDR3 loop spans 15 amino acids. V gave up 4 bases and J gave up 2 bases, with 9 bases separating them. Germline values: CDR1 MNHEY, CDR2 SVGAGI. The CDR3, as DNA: TGTGCCAGCAGTTCGGGGGCGGCTGGGGCCAACGTCCTGACTTTC. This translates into CASSSGAAGANVLTF.

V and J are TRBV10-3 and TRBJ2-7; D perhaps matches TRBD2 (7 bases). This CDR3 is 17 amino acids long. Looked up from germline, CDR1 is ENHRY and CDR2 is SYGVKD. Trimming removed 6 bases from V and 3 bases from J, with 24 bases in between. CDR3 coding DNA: TGTGCCATCAGCCCGAGGGGAGGGCTTACAGGGAGCTACGAGCAGTACTTC. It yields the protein CAISPRGGLTGSYEQYF.

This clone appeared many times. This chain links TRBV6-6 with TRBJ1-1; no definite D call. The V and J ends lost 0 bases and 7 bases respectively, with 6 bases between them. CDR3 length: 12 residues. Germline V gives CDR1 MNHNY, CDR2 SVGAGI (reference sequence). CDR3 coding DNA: TGTGCCAGCAGTTACTCGATAGGTGAAGCTTTCTTT. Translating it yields CASSYSIGEAFF.

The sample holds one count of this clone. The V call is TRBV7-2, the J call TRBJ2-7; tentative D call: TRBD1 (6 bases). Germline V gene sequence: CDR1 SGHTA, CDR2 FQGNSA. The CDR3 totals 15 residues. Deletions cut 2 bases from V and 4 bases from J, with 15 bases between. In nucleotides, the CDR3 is TGTGCCAGCAGCTTAAATAGCCAGGGGCGATACGAGCAGTACTTC. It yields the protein CASSLNSQGRYEQYF. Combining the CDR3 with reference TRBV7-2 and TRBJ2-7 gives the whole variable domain GAGVSQSPSNKVTEKGKDVELRCDPISGHTALYWYRQSLGQGLEFLIYFQGNSAPDKSGLPSDRFSAERTGGSVSTLTIQRTQQEDSAVYLCASSLNSQGRYEQYFGPGTRLTVT.

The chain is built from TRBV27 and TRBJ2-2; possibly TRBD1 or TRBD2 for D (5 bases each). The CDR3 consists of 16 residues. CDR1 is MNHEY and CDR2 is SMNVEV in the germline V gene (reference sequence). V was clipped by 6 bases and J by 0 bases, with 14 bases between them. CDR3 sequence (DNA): TGTGCCAGCAGCCATTGGGGGATTTCGAACACCGGGGAGCTGTTTTTT. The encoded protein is CASSHWGISNTGELFF.

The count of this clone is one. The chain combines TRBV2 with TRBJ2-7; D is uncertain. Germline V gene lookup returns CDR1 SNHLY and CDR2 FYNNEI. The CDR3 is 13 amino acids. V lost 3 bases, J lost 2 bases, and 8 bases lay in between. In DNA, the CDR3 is TGTGCCAGCAGTGAGGGGTCAGCCTACGAGCAGTACTTC. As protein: CASSEGSAYEQYF.